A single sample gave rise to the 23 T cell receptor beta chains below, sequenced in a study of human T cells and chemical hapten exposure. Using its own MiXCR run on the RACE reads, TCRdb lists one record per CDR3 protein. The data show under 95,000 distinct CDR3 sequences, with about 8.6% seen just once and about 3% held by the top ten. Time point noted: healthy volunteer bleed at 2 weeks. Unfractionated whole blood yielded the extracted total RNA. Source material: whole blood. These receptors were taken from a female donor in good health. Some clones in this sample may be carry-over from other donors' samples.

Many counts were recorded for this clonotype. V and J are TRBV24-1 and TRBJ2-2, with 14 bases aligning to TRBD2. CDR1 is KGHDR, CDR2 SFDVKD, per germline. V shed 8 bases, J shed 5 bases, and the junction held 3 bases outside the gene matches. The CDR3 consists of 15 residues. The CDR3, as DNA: TGTGCCACCAAGGGACTAGCGGGAGAAACCGGGGAGCTGTTTTTT. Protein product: CATKGLAGETGELFF.

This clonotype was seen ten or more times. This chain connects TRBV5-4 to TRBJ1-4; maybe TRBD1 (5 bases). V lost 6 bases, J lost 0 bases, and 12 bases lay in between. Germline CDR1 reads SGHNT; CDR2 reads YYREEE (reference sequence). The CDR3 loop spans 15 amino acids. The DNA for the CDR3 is TGTGCCAGCACGCTCTGGGGGTCAACTAATGAAAAACTGTTTTTT. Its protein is CASTLWGSTNEKLFF.

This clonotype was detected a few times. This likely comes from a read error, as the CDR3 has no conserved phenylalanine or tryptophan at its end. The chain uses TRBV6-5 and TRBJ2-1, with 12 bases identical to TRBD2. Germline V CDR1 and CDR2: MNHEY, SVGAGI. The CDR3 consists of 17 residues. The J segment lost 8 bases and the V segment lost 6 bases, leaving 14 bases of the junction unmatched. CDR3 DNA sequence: TGTGCCAGCAGCTCCGGGAGACTAGCGGGAGTTTCACATGAGCAGTTCCTC. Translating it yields CASSSGRLAGVSHEQFL.

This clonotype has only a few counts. CDR3 in amino acids: CATSRDRGGNEQFF. The CDR3 DNA reads as TGTGCCACCAGCAGAGATAGGGGAGGCAATGAGCAGTTCTTC. This rearrangement joins TRBV15 to TRBJ2-1; D might be TRBD2 (6 bases). The CDR3 spans 14 residues. The V gene's germline CDR1 is LNHNV and CDR2 YYDKDF (reference sequence). V shed 0 bases and J shed 6 bases, with 9 bases lying between them.

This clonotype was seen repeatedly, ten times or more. CDR3 in DNA: TGTGCCAGCAGTTTAGCGTCGGGGGCCGGTGGAAACACCATATATTTT. This gives the protein CASSLASGAGGNTIYF. The chain carries TRBV12-3 or TRBV12-4 and TRBJ1-3; D is possibly TRBD1 (6 bases). The length of the CDR3 is 16 residues. The ends were cut back, 0 bases at V and 3 bases at J, with 12 bases in the middle.

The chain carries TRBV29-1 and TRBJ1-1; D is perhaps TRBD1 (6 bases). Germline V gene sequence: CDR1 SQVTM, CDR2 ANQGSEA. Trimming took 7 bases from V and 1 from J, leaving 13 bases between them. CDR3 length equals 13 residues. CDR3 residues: CSAEDRTNTEAFF. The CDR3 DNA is TGCAGCGCCGAAGACAGGACGAACACTGAAGCTTTCTTT.

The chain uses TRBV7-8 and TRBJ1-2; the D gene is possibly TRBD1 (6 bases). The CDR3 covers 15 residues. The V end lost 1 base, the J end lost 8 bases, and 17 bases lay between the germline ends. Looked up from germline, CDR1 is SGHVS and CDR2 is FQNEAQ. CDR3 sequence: CASSLGGQGTGGYTF. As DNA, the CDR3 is TGTGCCAGCAGCTTAGGAGGGCAGGGGACCGGGGGCTACACCTTC.

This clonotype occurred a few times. The CDR3 nucleotides read TGTGCCAGCAGCGTAGTAGAGGGGACTAGCGGGAGGCCGGAGGGTTACGAGCAGTACTTC. It translates to CASSVVEGTSGRPEGYEQYF. This chain connects TRBV9 to TRBJ2-7; 15 bases match TRBD2. The CDR3 extends over 20 amino acids. Trimming at V came to 0 bases and at J to 4 bases, leaving 14 bases not matched to a gene. Germline CDR1 SGDLS, CDR2 YYNGEE. The variable domain in full, with the rest retrieved from reference TRBV9 and TRBJ2-7, is DSGVTQTPKHLITATGQRVTLRCSPRSGDLSVYWYQQSLDQGLQFLIQYYNGEERAKGNILERFSAQQFPDLHSELNLSSLELGDSALYFCASSVVEGTSGRPEGYEQYFGPGTRLTVT.

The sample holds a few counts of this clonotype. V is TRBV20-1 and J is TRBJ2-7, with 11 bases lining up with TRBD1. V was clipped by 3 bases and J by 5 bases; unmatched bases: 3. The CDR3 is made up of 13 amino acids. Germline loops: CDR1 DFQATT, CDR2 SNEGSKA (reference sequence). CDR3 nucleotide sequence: TGCAGTGCTAGTCGGACAGGGGGCAACGAGCAGTACTTC. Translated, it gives CSASRTGGNEQYF.

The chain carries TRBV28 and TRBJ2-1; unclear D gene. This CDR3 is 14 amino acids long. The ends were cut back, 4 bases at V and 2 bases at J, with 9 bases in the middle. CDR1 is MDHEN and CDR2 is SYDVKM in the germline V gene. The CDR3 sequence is CASSSNIAYNEQFF. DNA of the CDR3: TGTGCCAGCAGTTCCAACATCGCCTACAATGAGCAGTTCTTC.

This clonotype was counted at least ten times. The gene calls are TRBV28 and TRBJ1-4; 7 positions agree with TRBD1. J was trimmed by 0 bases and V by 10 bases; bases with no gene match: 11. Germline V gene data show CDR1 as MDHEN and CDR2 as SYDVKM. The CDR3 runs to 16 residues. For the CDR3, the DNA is TGTGCCACCGCTGGACAGGCAGTTGCAACTAATGAAAAACTGTTTTTT. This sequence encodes CATAGQAVATNEKLFF.

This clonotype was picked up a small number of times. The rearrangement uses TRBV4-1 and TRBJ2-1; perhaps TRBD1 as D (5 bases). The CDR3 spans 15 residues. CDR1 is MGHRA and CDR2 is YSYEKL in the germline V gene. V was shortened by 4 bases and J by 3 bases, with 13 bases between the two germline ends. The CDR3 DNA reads TGCGCCAGCAGCCCCATGTGGGGCCACTACAATGAGCAGTTCTTC. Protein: CASSPMWGHYNEQFF.

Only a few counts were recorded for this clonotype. CDR3 region: CASSQLFTSYNEQFF. The CDR3 nucleotides read TGTGCCAGCAGCCAACTATTTACCTCCTACAATGAGCAGTTCTTC. This chain joins TRBV12-3 or TRBV12-4 and TRBJ2-1; D is unclear. This CDR3 region has 15 residues. The V and J ends lost 6 bases and 0 bases respectively, with 12 bases between them.

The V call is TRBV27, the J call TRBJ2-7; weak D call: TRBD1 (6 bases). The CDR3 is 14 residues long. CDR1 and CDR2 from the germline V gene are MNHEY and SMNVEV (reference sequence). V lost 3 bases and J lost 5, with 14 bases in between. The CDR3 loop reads CASSLIGKGDEQYF. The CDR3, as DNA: TGTGCCAGCAGTTTGATTGGGAAGGGGGACGAGCAGTACTTC.

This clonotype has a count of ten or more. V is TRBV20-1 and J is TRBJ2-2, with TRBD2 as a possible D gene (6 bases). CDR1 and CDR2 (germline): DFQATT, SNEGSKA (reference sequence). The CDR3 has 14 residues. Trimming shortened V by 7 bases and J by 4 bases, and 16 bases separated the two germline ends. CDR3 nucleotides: TGCAGTGTTGGAGGGGCGCGAAGCACCGGGGAGCTGTTTTTT. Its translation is CSVGGARSTGELFF.

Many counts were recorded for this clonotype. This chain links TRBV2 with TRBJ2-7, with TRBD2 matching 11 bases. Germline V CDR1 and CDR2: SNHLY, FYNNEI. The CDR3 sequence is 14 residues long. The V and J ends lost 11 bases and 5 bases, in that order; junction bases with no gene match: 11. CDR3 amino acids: CAGPGTSGSNEQYF. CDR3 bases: TGTGCCGGCCCAGGAACTAGCGGGAGCAACGAGCAGTACTTC.

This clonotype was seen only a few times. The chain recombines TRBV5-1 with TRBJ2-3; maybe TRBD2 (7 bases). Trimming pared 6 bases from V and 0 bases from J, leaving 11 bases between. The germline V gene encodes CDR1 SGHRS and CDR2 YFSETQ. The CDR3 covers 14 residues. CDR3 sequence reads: CASTRGPSTDTQYF. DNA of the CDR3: TGCGCCAGCACGCGGGGGCCTAGCACAGATACGCAGTATTTT.

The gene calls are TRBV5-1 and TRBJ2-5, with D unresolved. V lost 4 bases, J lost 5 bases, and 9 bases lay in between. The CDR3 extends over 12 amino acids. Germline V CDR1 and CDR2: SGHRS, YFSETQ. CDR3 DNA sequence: TGCGCCAGCAGCCCGAACCGTGAGACCCAGTACTTC. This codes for CASSPNRETQYF. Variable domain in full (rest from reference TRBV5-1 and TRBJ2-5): KAGVTQTPRYLIKTRGQQVTLSCSPISGHRSVSWYQQTPGQGLQFLFEYFSETQRNKGNFPGRFSGRQFSNSRSEMNVSTLELGDSALYLCASSPNRETQYFGPGTRLLVL.

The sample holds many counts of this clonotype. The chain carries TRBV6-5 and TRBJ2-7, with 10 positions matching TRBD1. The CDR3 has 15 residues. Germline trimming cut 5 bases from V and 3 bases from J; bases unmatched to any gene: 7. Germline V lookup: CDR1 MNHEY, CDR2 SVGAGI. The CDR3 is CASSTGQGKHYEQYF. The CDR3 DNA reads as TGTGCCAGCAGTACGGGACAGGGGAAACACTACGAGCAGTACTTC.

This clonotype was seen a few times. CDR3 amino acids: CSAMWTSGTDTQYF. The CDR3 DNA reads TGCAGTGCTATGTGGACTAGCGGCACAGATACGCAGTATTTT. The V and J genes are TRBV20-1 and TRBJ2-3, with 9 bases that match TRBD2. V was pared by 4 bases and J by 1 base, with 3 bases of the junction left unmatched. CDR1 is DFQATT, CDR2 SNEGSKA, per germline (reference sequence). The CDR3 consists of 14 residues.

The CDR3 loop reads CASSFDRPYEQYF. DNA for the CDR3: TGTGCCAGCAGTTTTGACAGACCCTACGAGCAGTACTTC. The V call is TRBV12-3 or TRBV12-4, the J call TRBJ2-7; D might be TRBD1 (5 bases). The length of the CDR3 is 13 residues. The V and J ends lost 3 bases and 2 bases respectively, with 8 bases between them.

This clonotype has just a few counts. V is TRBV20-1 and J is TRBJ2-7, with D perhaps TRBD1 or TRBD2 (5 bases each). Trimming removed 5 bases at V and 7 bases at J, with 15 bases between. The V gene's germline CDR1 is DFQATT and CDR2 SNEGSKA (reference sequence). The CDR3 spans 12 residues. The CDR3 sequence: CSAGLGPTEQYF. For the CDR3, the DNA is TGCAGTGCTGGACTGGGGCCCACTGAGCAGTACTTC.

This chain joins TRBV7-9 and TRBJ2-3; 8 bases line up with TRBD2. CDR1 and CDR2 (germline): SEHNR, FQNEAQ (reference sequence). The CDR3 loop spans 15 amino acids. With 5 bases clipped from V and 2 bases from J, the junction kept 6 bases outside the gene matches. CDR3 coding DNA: TGTGCCAGCAGCAGCCCGGGACTAGACACAGATACGCAGTATTTT. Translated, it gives CASSSPGLDTDTQYF.